The rows below give T cell receptor beta chains drawn from one sample of a study of CD8+ T cells in alopecia areata. Generated by immunoSEQ multiplex PCR, the TCRdb table keeps only in-frame clones and is missing some. In the table there are about 120,000 clones, around 56% of which are singletons. The sequences come from CD4+ T cells sorted from blood, collected at week 4, from a patient treated with tofacitinib. These receptors were taken from a human donor with alopecia areata. Both conserved end residues are part of each CDR3. A D gene is named only where the DNA matches it firmly. Size tells how often a clone was seen (once, few, many) or the class of an expanded clone, and some rows leave it out.

d_call,clone_size,j_call,v_call,cdr3_length,cdr3_nt,cdr3_aa
NA,NA,TRBJ2-3,TRBV30,14,TGTGCCTGGAGTGTATTAGGTCAGGGCGGTACGCAGTATTTT,CAWSVLGQGGTQYF
TRBD1,few,TRBJ1-4,TRBV19,16,TGTGCCAGTACCCGGGGCCGACAGGGGCGGAGTGAAAAACTGTTTTTT,CASTRGRQGRSEKLFF
NA,NA,TRBJ2-7,TRBV30,11,TGTGCCTGGAGACAGTCCTACGAGCAGTACTTC,CAWRQSYEQYF
NA,NA,TRBJ1-1,TRBV30,12,TGTGCCTGGAGCAGGGACTACACTGAAGCTTTCTTT,CAWSRDYTEAFF
TRBD2,NA,TRBJ2-1,TRBV25-1,16,TGTGCCAGCAGTGAATATTACGCGGGAGTTTACAATGAGCAGTTCTTC,CASSEYYAGVYNEQFF
NA,NA,TRBJ2-7,TRBV7-6,12,TGTGCCAGCAGCTGGAGACAGGTCCATCGGGGCTTC,CASSWRQVHRGF
TRBD2,NA,TRBJ2-1,TRBV5-1,15,TGCGCCAGCAGCTTGGCCGGGACTAGCTTCCATGAGCAGTTCTTC,CASSLAGTSFHEQFF
NA,few,TRBJ2-2,TRBV11-2,14,TGTGCCAGCAGCTCCTCGAGGGGCCACTCGGAGCTGTTTTTT,CASSSSRGHSELFF
TRBD1,once,TRBJ1-2,TRBV5-1,14,TGCGCCAGCAGCTTTGATGGACAGGTCTATGGCTACACCTTC,CASSFDGQVYGYTF
NA,NA,TRBJ2-7,TRBV29-1,12,TGCAGCGTTGCTGTGAACTCCTACGAGCAGTACTTC,CSVAVNSYEQYF
TRBD1,NA,TRBJ1-2,TRBV30,13,TGTGCCTGGGTACAGGGGAATGGGTATGGCTACACCTTC,CAWVQGNGYGYTF
NA,NA,TRBJ2-5,TRBV7-9,14,TGTGCCAGCAGCTTACTTGGGGGGCTGGAGACCCAGTACTTC,CASSLLGGLETQYF
NA,NA,TRBJ1-1,TRBV6-1,15,TGTGCCAGCACCAAACCGGGACACAGGAACACTGAAGCTTTCTTT,CASTKPGHRNTEAFF
TRBD1,few,TRBJ1-1,TRBV19,14,TGTGCCAGTAGTAGTGGCCAGAGGACAGGTGAAGCTTTCTTT,CASSSGQRTGEAFF
NA,NA,TRBJ1-5,TRBV29-1,14,TGCAGCGTGGAAGCGTCGGGGAGCAATCAGCCCCAGCATTTT,CSVEASGSNQPQHF
NA,NA,TRBJ2-1,TRBV2,13,TGTGCCAGCAGTGCGGACAGATACAATGAGCAGTTCTTC,CASSADRYNEQFF
NA,NA,TRBJ1-2,TRBV19,13,TGTGCCAGTAGTGCACAGGGTAACTATGGCTACACCTTC,CASSAQGNYGYTF
NA,few,TRBJ2-6,TRBV6-5,15,TGTGCCAGCAGTAGGCAGGGGATGTGGGCCAACGTCCTGACTTTC,CASSRQGMWANVLTF
NA,NA,TRBJ1-2,TRBV27,15,TGTGCCAGCAGCCCACCCGGGACCCCCGTCAGTGGCTACACCTTC,CASSPPGTPVSGYTF
NA,few,TRBJ2-5,TRBV14,14,TGTGCCAGCAGCCAAGTCGGTAGCACGGAGACCCAGTACTTC,CASSQVGSTETQYF
NA,NA,TRBJ2-5,TRBV6-5,14,TGTGCCAGCAGTTTGGTCAGGACCCAAGAGACCCAGTACTTC,CASSLVRTQETQYF
TRBD2,few,TRBJ2-3,TRBV5-1,15,TGCGCCAGCAGCATAGCTCTAGCGGAGGCAGATACGCAGTATTTT,CASSIALAEADTQYF
NA,NA,TRBJ1-2,TRBV30,10,TGTGCCTGGAGAACGGGCGGCTACACCTTC,CAWRTGGYTF
TRBD1,once,TRBJ2-7,TRBV27,15,TGTGCCAGCAGCCTTCGGACAGGGGGGACCTACGAGCAGTACTTC,CASSLRTGGTYEQYF
NA,NA,TRBJ2-2,TRBV25-1,13,TGTGCCAGCAGGGACAGAAAGATTGGGGAGCTGTTTTTT,CASRDRKIGELFF
TRBD1,NA,TRBJ1-2,TRBV25-1,16,TGTGCCAGCAGTGGCCCTGGACAGGGAACGGGATATGGCTACACCTTC,CASSGPGQGTGYGYTF
NA,few,TRBJ2-3,TRBV7-3,13,TGTGCCAGCAGCTTAACGACGGTAGGCATGCAGTATTTT,CASSLTTVGMQYF
NA,NA,TRBJ1-6,TRBV19,14,TGTGCCAGTAGCGCAGGGTCTAGTAATTCACCCCTCCACTTT,CASSAGSSNSPLHF
NA,NA,TRBJ1-6,TRBV7-9,14,TGTGCCAGCAGCTTAGGAGGGGGTAATTCACCCCTCCACTTT,CASSLGGGNSPLHF